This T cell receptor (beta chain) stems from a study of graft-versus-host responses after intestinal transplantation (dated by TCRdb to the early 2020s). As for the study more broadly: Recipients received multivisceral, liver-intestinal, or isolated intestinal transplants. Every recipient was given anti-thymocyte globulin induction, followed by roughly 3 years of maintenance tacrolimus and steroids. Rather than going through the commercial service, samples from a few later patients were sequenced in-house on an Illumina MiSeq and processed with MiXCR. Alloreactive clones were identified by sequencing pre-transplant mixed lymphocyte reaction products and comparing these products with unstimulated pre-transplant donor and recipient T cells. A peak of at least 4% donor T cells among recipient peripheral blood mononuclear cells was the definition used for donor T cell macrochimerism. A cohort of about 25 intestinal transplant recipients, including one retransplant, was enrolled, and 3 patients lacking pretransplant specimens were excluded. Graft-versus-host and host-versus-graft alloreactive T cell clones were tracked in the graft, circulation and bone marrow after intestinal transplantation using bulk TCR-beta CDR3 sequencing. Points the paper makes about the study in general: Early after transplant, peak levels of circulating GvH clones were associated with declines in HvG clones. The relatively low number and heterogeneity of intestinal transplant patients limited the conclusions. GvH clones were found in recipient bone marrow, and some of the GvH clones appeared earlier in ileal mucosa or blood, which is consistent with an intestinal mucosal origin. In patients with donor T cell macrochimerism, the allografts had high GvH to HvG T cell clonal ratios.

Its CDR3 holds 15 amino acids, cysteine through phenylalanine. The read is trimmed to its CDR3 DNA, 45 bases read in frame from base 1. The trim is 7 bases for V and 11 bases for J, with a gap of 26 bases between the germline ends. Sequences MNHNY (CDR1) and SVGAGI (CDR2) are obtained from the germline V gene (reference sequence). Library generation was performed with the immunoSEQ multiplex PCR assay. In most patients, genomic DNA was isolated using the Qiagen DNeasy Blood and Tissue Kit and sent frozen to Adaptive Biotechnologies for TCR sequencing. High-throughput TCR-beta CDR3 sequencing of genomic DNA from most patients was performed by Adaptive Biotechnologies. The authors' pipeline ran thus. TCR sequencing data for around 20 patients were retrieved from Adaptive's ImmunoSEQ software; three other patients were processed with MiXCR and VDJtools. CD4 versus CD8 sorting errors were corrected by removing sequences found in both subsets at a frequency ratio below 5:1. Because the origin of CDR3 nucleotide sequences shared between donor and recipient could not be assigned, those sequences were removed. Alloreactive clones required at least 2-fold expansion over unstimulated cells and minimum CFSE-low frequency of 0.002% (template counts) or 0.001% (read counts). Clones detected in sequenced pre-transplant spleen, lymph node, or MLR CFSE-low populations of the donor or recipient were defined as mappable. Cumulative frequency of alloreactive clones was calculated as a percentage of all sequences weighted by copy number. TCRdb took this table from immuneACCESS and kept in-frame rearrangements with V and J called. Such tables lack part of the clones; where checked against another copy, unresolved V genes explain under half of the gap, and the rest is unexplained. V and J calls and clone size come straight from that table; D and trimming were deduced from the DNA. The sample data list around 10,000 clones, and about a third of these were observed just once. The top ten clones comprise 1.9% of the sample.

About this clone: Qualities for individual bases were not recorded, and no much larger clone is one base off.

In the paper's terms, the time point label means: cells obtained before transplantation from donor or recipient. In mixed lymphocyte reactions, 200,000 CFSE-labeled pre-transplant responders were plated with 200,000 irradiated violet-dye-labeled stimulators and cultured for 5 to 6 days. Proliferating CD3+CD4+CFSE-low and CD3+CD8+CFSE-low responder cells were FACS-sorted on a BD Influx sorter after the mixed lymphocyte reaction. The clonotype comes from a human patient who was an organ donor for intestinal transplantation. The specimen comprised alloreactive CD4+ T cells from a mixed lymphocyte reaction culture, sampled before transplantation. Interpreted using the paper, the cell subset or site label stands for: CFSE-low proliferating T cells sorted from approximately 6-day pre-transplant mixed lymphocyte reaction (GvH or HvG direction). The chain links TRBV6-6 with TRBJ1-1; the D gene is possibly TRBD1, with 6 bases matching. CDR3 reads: CASTEYLGQGRVAFF. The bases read TGTGCCAGCACCGAATACCTCGGGCAGGGGAGAGTGGCTTTCTTT.